This TCR beta chain was observed in a study of blood T cell repertoires in COVID-19. Per the original data handling: Reference gene primer amplification yielded estimated nucleated cell counts. Sequenced by immunoSEQ multiplex PCR; TCRdb stores in-frame clones only, minus some. Clone size and the V and J calls come from that table; the DNA yielded D and trimming. The sample includes 71,000 or so clones, over 80% of them seen just once. Germline assignment: CDR1 SEHNR and CDR2 FQNEAQ (reference sequence). The CDR3 is 11 amino acids. V was pared by 8 bases and J by 6 bases, with 9 bases between. The chain recombines TRBV7-9 with TRBJ2-3; TRBD2 might be the D (6 bases). The sample was peripheral blood. The TCR sequence derives from a man aged 50 to 59 with active COVID-19. Written as DNA, the CDR3 is TGTGCCAGCGCGGAGGGGGATACGCAGTATTTT. This codes for CASAEGDTQYF.